Listed below are T cell receptor beta chains from one sample, sequenced in a study of metastatic and nonmetastatic thyroid tumors. TCRdb recomputed clones from the PCR reads via MiXCR. The sample holds about 20,000 clones, around a third seen once. Sequencing input: blood. These TCRs come from a female donor with papillary thyroid cancer or a benign thyroid nodule (not recorded which). Some clones in this sample may be carry-over from other donors' samples. Each CDR3 is given with its conserved first and last residue. A D gene is named only where the DNA matches it firmly. A clone size is listed for some rows: how often the clone was seen (once, few, many), or a class if it is expanded.

TRBV12-3/TRBV12-4	-	TRBD2	TRBJ2-3	TGTGCCAGCAGTTTTGCGGGGGGGGCTCGGACAGATACGCAGTATTTT	CASSFAGGARTDTQYF
TRBV28	many	TRBD1	TRBJ1-5	TGTGCCAGCAGTGACCGCCGGGACAGGAATCAGCCCCAGCATTTT	CASSDRRDRNQPQHF
TRBV6-1	medium-sized	-	TRBJ2-7	TGTGCCAGCAGCCCAGGGGAGGTAGAGTACTTC	CASSPGEVEYF
TRBV29-1	many	-	TRBJ1-1	TGCAGCGTTGCGGGGAGCAGGGGAGGCACTGAAGCTTTCTTT	CSVAGSRGGTEAFF
TRBV11-2	-	TRBD2	TRBJ2-7	TGTGCCAGCAGCGCCCCCGGGACTAGCGGGAGGGAAGAGCAGTACTTC	CASSAPGTSGREEQYF
TRBV10-3	-	TRBD1	TRBJ1-1	TGTGCCACCGGAACGGGGACAGGGAACACTGAAGCTTTCTTT	CATGTGTGNTEAFF
TRBV7-6	-	-	TRBJ2-7	TGTGCCAGCAGCTTAGTGGCACAGAGCTCCTACGAGCAGTACTTC	CASSLVAQSSYEQYF
TRBV11-2	-	-	TRBJ2-3	TGTGCCAGCAGCTCTTTCGGGGGGCGATCAGATACGCAGTATTTT	CASSSFGGRSDTQYF
TRBV7-2	-	-	TRBJ2-3	TGTGCCAGCAGCTCACGTCGGGGGGATACGCAGTATTTT	CASSSRRGDTQYF
TRBV30	-	TRBD2	TRBJ2-7	TGTGCCGGCATAATAGCGGGAGGGCCTCTCGAGCAGTACTTC	CAGIIAGGPLEQYF
TRBV2	-	-	TRBJ2-3	TGTGCCAGCAGTGACGGGGGAAGCACAGATACGCAGTATTTT	CASSDGGSTDTQYF
TRBV27	many	-	TRBJ1-1	TGTGCCAGCAGTTGGGGGGCGAAGAACACTGAAGCTTTCTTT	CASSWGAKNTEAFF
TRBV7-2	few	TRBD1	TRBJ2-7	TGCGCCAGCAGCCGAGACAGGGTGTCCTACGAGCAGTACTTC	CASSRDRVSYEQYF
TRBV28	few	TRBD2	TRBJ2-1	TGTGCCAGCAGAACTAGCGGGGGGATAGGAGAGCAGTTCTTC	CASRTSGGIGEQFF
TRBV5-5	once	TRBD1	TRBJ1-5	TGTGCCAGCAGCTGGACAGGGGGAGACCAGCCCCAGCATTTT	CASSWTGGDQPQHF
TRBV5-4	many	-	TRBJ2-7	TGTGCCAGCAGCTTCTTACCCCTCAACGAGCAGTACTTC	CASSFLPLNEQYF
TRBV20-1	-	-	TRBJ1-1	TGCAGTGCTAGAGACAGCCTCAGAGAAGCTTTCTTT	CSARDSLREAFF
TRBV3-1	-	-	TRBJ2-7	TGTGCCAGCAGCCAAGATCCCGGGAGAGGGGGCTACGAGCAGTACTTC	CASSQDPGRGGYEQYF
TRBV19	many	-	TRBJ2-4	TGTGCCACTAGTACCCCAGGTTTTGTTGCGGCGAACATTCAGTACTTC	CATSTPGFVAANIQYF
TRBV2	medium-sized	-	TRBJ2-7	TGTGCCAGCAGTGAAAGGGTATATTCCTACGAGCAGTACTTC	CASSERVYSYEQYF
TRBV19	many	-	TRBJ2-1	TGTGCCAGTAGTATAGAACCGCCAAGAGCGCCCCTCTACAATGAGCAGTTCTTC	CASSIEPPRAPLYNEQFF
TRBV3-1	few	-	TRBJ2-5	TGTGCCAGCAGCCAAGATCTGGGGGCCACTCACCAAGAGACCCAGTACTTC	CASSQDLGATHQETQYF
TRBV6-1	medium-sized	-	TRBJ2-1	TGTGCCAGCAGTGAAGAGGGGACAAACTACAATGAGCAGTTCTTC	CASSEEGTNYNEQFF
TRBV2	many	-	TRBJ2-5	TGTGCCAGCAGTGAATTCGGATCGGGGCCCCCCAGCGAGACCCAGTACTTC	CASSEFGSGPPSETQYF
TRBV6-1	medium-sized	-	TRBJ1-3	TGTGCCACAAGGCCGGGGGGAAGGACTGGAAACACCATATATTTT	CATRPGGRTGNTIYF
TRBV4-1	-	-	TRBJ2-2	TGCGCCAGCAGCCAGAGGGCGGACTCCGGGAGCGGGGAGCTGTTTTTT	CASSQRADSGSGELFF
TRBV20-1	-	TRBD2	TRBJ2-2	TGCAGTGCTCCTCGGGTAGCGGGAGTTCACACCGGGGAGCTGTTTTTT	CSAPRVAGVHTGELFF
TRBV7-6	many	TRBD2	TRBJ2-7	TGTGCCAGCAGCGCACGGAACCCTAGCGGGGGGCTATACGAGCAGTACTTC	CASSARNPSGGLYEQYF
TRBV15	many	TRBD2	TRBJ2-3	TGTGCCACCAGCTGGCGAGGGCGCGGGAGTAGGACAGATACGCAGTATTTT	CATSWRGRGSRTDTQYF
TRBV30	-	TRBD2	TRBJ2-7	TGTGCCTGGAGTAGAGGGACTAGCGGGTGGGAGCAGTACTTC	CAWSRGTSGWEQYF
TRBV12-3/TRBV12-4	-	-	TRBJ1-1	TGTGCCAGCAGTCTCTTCAGGGACACTGAAGCTTTCTTT	CASSLFRDTEAFF
TRBV5-6	many	-	TRBJ1-5	TGTGCCAGCAGCTTTGGGTCTAGCAATCAGCCCCAGCATTTT	CASSFGSSNQPQHF
TRBV2	many	TRBD1	TRBJ1-4	TGTGCCAGCAGTCCTGACAGGGTGGGGGAGAAACTGTTTTTT	CASSPDRVGEKLFF
TRBV30	-	-	TRBJ1-3	TGTGCCTGGAGTTCGGACGGCGGAAACACCATATATTTT	CAWSSDGGNTIYF
TRBV7-9	-	TRBD1	TRBJ1-1	TGTGCCAGCAGCATGAGCACAGGGGCCACTGAAGCTTTCTTT	CASSMSTGATEAFF
TRBV28	-	-	TRBJ2-2	TGTGCCAGCAGTTTGGCAAGCCTGGACACCGGGGAGCTGTTTTTT	CASSLASLDTGELFF
TRBV19	medium-sized	-	TRBJ1-1	TGTGCCAGTACCACCGGGAGGTCCGAAGCTTTCTTT	CASTTGRSEAFF
TRBV2	few	-	TRBJ2-7	TGTGCCAACAAGAGGGACTCCTACGAGCAGTACTTC	CANKRDSYEQYF
TRBV18	-	-	TRBJ2-7	TGTGCCAGCTCCCCCTTTCACCCCTACGAGCAGTACTTC	CASSPFHPYEQYF
TRBV6-6	-	-	TRBJ2-3	TGTGCCAGCAGTTACTCGTGGCTAGCAAAAGATACGCAGTATTTT	CASSYSWLAKDTQYF